The T cell receptor (beta chain) described here comes from a study of blood T cells in healthy people across ages. Combining a sample-barcoded 5' primer with a J-beta primer mix, a second PCR ran for about 6 to 12 cycles. TCRdb reanalysed the 5' RACE reads using MiXCR and keeps one entry per CDR3 protein. The sample yields fewer than 800,000 distinct CDR3 sequences, around a fifth seen once. The CDR3 loop spans 16 amino acids. The chain recombines TRBV21-1 with TRBJ2-5; TRBD1 was called by the table and not checked on the DNA. TRBV21-1 is labeled a pseudogene. The source of this sequence is a man aged 65 to 79 in good health. Sequencing was done on a sample of blood. As DNA, the CDR3 is TGTGCCAGCAGCAAACCGGGACAGGGCCACCAAGAGACCCAGTACTTC. Encoded protein: CASSKPGQGHQETQYF.